This T cell receptor (beta chain) was captured by sequencing in a study of blood T cells in healthy people across ages. Study-wide findings and caveats: Unsorted PBMCs ruled out conclusive naive versus antigen-experienced comparison.

The draw of peripheral blood yielded roughly 9.1 milliliters from each donor. As concerns this clonotype: The antigen is not known.

CDR1 is SEHNR, CDR2 FQNEAQ, per germline (reference sequence). The CDR3 is made up of 13 amino acids. The ends were cut back, 4 bases at V and 5 bases at J, with 9 bases in the middle. A second PCR, run for about 6 to 11 cycles, used a sample-barcoded 5' primer plus a J-beta primer mix. Each CDR3 protein is one row after TCRdb ran MiXCR on the 5' RACE reads. Among hundreds of thousands of distinct CDR3 sequences listed, 20% to 25% were seen once. This chain connects TRBV7-9 to TRBJ2-1; D remains ambiguous. Sequencing was carried out using blood. This receptor was obtained from a man between 65 and 85 years old in good health. For the CDR3, the DNA is TGTGCCAGCAGCTCCAGTTATAACAATGAGCAGTTCTTC. This translates into CASSSSYNNEQFF. Combining the CDR3 with reference TRBV7-9 and TRBJ2-1 gives the whole variable domain DTGVSQNPRHKITKRGQNVTFRCDPISEHNRLYWYRQTLGQGPEFLTYFQNEAQLEKSRLLSDRFSAERPKGSFSTLEIQRTEQGDSAMYLCASSSSYNNEQFFGPGTRLTVL.